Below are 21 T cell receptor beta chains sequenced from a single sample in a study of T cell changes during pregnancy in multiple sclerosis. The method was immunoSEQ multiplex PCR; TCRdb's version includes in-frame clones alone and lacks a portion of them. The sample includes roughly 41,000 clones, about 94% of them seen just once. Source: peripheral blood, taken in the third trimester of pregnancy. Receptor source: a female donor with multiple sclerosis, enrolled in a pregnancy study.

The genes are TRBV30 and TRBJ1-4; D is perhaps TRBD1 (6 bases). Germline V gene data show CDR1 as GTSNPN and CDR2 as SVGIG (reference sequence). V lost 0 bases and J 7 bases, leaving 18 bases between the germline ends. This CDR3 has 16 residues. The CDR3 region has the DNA TGTGCCTGGAGTGTGTTGGGTGGGGGCGTGGGTGAAAAACTGTTTTTT. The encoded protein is CAWSVLGGGVGEKLFF.

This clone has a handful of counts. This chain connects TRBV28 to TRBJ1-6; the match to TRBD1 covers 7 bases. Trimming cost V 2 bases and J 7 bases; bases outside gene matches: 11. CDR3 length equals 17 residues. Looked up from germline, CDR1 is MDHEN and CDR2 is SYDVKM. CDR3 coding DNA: TGTGCCAGCAGTTTAGGACGCAAGGGGGCTTTGAATTCACCCCTCCACTTT. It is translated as CASSLGRKGALNSPLHF. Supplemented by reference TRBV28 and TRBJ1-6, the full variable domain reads DVKVTQSSRYLVKRTGEKVFLECVQDMDHENMFWYRQDPGLGLRLIYFSYDVKMKEKGDIPEGYSVSREKKERFSLILESASTNQTSMYLCASSLGRKGALNSPLHFGNGTRLTVT.

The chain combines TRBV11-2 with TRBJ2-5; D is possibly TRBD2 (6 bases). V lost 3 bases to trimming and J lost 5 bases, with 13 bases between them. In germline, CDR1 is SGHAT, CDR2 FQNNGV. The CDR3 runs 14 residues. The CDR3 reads CASSFAGLFETQYF. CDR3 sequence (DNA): TGTGCCAGCAGCTTTGCGGGACTCTTTGAGACCCAGTACTTC.

The CDR3 loop is CASSGRQATNEKLFF. DNA for the CDR3: TGTGCCAGCAGTGGACGGCAGGCAACTAATGAAAAACTGTTTTTT. This rearrangement joins TRBV25-1 to TRBJ1-4; D remains unclear. The CDR3 runs 15 residues. From germline, CDR1 is MGHDK and CDR2 SYGVNS. The germline V and J ends were trimmed by 4 bases and 0 bases, with 9 bases remaining between them.

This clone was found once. The CDR3 DNA is TGTGCCAGCAGCTTAGCCGGGACTAGCGGGGGGTACTACGAGCAGTACTTC. Translation: CASSLAGTSGGYYEQYF. The V gene is TRBV7-2, the J gene TRBJ2-7; 15 bases are shared with TRBD2. V dropped 0 bases and J dropped 3; count of bases not matched to a gene: 3. Germline V lookup: CDR1 SGHTA, CDR2 FQGNSA. The CDR3 sequence is 17 residues long.

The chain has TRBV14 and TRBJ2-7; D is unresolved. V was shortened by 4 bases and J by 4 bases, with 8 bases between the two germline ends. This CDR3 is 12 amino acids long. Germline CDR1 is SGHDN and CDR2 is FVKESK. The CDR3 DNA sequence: TGTGCCAGCAGCCTTACAGAATACGAGCAGTACTTC. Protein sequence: CASSLTEYEQYF.

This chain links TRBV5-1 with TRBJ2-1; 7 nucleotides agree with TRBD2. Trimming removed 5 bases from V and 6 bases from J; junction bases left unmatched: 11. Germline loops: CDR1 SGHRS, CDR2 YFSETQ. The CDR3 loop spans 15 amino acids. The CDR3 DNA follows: TGCGCCAGCAGAGTAAGGGAGGGTCCTCCCAATGAGCAGTTCTTC. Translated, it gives CASRVREGPPNEQFF.

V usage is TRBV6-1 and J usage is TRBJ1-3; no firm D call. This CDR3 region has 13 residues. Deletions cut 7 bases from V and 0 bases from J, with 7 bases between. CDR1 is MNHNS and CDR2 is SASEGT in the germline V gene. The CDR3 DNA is TGTGCCAGCACCCTTAGCTCTGGAAACACCATATATTTT. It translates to CASTLSSGNTIYF.

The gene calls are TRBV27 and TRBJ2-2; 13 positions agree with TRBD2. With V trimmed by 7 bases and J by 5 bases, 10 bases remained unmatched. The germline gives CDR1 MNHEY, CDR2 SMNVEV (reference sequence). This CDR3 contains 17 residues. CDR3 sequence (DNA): TGTGCCAGCAAGGGGTCGGGGGGACTAGCGGGAACCGGGGAGCTGTTTTTT. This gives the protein CASKGSGGLAGTGELFF.

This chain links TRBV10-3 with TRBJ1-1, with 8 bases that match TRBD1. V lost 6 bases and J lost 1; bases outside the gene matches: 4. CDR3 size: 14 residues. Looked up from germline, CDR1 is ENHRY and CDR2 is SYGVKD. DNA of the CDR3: TGTGCCATCAGAGTGGACAGGGAGAACACTGAAGCTTTCTTT. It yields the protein CAIRVDRENTEAFF.

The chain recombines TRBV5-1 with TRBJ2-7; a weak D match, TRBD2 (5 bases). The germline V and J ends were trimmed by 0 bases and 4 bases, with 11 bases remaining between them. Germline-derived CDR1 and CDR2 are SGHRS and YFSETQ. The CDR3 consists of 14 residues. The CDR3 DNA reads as TGCGCCAGCAGCTTGGCGGGGAATCCTTACGAGCAGTACTTC. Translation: CASSLAGNPYEQYF.

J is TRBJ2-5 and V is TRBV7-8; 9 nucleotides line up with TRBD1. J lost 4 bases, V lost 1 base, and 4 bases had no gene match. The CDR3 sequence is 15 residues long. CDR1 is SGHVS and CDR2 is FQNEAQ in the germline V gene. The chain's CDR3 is CASSLDRGHGETQYF. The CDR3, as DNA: TGTGCCAGCAGCTTAGACAGGGGGCATGGAGAGACCCAGTACTTC. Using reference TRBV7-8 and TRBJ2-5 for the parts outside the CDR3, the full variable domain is GAGVSQSPRYKVAKRGQDVALRCDPISGHVSLFWYQQALGQGPEFLTYFQNEAQLDKSGLPSDRFFAERPEGSVSTLKIQRTQQEDSAVYLCASSLDRGHGETQYFGPGTRLLVL.

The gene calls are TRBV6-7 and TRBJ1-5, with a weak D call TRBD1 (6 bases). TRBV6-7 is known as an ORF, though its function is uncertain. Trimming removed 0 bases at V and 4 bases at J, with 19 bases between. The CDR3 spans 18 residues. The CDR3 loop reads CASSYSLKKGDKNQPQHF. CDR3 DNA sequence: TGTGCCAGCAGTTACTCTCTTAAGAAAGGGGACAAAAATCAGCCCCAGCATTTT.

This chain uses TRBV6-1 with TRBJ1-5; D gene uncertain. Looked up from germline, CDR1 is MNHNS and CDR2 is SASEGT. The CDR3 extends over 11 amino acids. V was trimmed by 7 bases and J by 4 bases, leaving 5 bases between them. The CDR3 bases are TGTGCCAGCAAGAGAAATCAGCCCCAGCATTTT. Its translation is CASKRNQPQHF.

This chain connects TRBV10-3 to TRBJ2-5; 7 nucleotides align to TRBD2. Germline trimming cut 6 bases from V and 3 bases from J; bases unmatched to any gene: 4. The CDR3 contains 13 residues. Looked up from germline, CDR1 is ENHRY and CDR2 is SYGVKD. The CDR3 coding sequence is TGTGCCATCAGGGGGAGGGAAGAAGAGACCCAGTACTTC. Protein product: CAIRGREEETQYF.

This CDR3 is CASSAGQGLETQYF. DNA for the CDR3: TGTGCCAGCAGTGCGGGACAGGGGCTAGAGACCCAGTACTTC. This chain links TRBV28 with TRBJ2-5; 10 bases align to TRBD1. This CDR3 is 14 amino acids long. In germline, CDR1 is MDHEN, CDR2 SYDVKM. Unmatched junction bases numbered 4, after V lost 5 bases and J lost 4 bases.

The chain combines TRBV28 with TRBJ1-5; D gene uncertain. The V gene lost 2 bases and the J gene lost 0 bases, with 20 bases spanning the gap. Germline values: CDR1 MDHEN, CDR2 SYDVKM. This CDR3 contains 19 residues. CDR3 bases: TGTGCCAGCAGTTTACCATACTACGGAACAAGTACTAGCAATCAGCCCCAGCATTTT. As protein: CASSLPYYGTSTSNQPQHF.

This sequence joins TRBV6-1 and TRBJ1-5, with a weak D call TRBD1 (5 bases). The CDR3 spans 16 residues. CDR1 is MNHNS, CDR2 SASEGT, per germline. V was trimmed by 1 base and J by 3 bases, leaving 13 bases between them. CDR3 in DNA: TGTGCCAGCAGTGAAGAAGGGGCCGCCATCAATCAGCCCCAGCATTTT. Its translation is CASSEEGAAINQPQHF.

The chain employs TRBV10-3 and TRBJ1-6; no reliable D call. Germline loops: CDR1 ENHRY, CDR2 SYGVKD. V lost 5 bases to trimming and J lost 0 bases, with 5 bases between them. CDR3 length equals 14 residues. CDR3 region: CAISSSSYNSPLHF. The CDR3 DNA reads TGTGCCATCAGTAGTAGCTCCTATAATTCACCCCTCCACTTT.

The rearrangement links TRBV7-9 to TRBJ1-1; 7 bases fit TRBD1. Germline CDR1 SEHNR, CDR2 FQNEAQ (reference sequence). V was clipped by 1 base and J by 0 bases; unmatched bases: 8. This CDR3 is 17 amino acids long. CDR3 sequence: CASSLEGQLTMNTEAFF. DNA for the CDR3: TGTGCCAGCAGCTTAGAGGGACAGCTCACCATGAACACTGAAGCTTTCTTT.

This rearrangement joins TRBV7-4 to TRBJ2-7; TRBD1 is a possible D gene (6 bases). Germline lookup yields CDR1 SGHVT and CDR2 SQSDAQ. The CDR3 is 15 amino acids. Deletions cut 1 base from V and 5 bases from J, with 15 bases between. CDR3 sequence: CASSLGEGVWHEQYF. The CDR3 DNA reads TGTGCCAGCAGCTTAGGTGAGGGGGTATGGCACGAGCAGTACTTC.